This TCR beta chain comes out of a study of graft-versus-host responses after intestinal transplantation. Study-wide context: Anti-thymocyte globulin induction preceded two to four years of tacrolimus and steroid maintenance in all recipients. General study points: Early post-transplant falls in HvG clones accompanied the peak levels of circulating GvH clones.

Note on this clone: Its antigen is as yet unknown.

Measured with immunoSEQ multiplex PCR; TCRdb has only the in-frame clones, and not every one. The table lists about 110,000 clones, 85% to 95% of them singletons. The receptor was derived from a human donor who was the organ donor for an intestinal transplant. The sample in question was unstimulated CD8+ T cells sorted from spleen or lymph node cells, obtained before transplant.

DNA for the CDR3: TGCGCCAGCAGCCTTGGGTGGTTCGGGAGAGGAGAGACCCAGTACTTC. Residues: CASSLGWFGRGETQYF. The V and J genes are TRBV4-1 and TRBJ2-5; weak D call: TRBD2 (6 bases). The V end lost 4 bases, the J end lost 4 bases, and 19 bases lay between the germline ends. The CDR3 length is 16 residues. Germline CDR1 and CDR2: MGHRA and YSYEKL.